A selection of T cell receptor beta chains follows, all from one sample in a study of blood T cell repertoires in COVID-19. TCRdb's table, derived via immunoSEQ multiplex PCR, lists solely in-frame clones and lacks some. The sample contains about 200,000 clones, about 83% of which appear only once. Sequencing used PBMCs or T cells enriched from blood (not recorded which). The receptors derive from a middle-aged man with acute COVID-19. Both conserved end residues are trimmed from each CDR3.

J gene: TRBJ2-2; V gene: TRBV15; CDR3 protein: ATSRSGGRNTGELF
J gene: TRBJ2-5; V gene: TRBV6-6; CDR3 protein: ASSQQQETQY
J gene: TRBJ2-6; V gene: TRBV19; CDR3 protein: ASSITGSGANVLT
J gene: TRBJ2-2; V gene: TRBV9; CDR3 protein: ASSVAVTNTGELF
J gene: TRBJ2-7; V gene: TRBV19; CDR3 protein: ASRPAGRLYEQY
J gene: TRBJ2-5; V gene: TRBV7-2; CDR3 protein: ASSLTGRGRLATQY
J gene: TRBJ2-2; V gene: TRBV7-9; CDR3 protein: ASNVWTANTGELF
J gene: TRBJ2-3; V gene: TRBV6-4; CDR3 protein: ASSRVYSGDTDTQY
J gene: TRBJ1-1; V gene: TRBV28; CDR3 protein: ASSLQGSGPEAF
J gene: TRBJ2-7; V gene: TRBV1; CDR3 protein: TSSQGPGASGSYEQY
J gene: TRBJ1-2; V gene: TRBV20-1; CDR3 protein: SASPTVYGYT